This TCR beta chain was recorded in a study of blood T cell repertoires in COVID-19. Study in general: Collection of acute and convalescent COVID-19 samples took place in the United States, Italy and Spain.

The assay was immunoSEQ multiplex PCR, and TCRdb's table has in-frame clones only and misses some. The sample has over 200,000 clones; approximately 90% are singletons. The CDR3 contains 14 residues. V lost 2 bases and J lost 4, with 9 bases in between. Germline loops: CDR1 SEHNR, CDR2 FQNEAQ (reference sequence). This chain connects TRBV7-9 to TRBJ1-3; D is undetermined. The TCR was taken from a man aged 25-40 years with acute or convalescent COVID-19. The specimen sequenced was peripheral blood. Here the CDR3 DNA reads TGTGCCAGCAGCTTAAGGGAGGAAGGAAACACCATATATTTT. The encoded protein is CASSLREEGNTIYF.